This record covers a single T cell receptor beta chain. Reverse transcription of about 0.45 to 1 ug RNA was performed with random hexamers. MiXCR, run by TCRdb on the immunoSEQ multiplex PCR reads, gives a single entry per CDR3 protein. Here the sample spans fewer than 250,000 distinct CDR3 sequences, about 94% being singletons. This specimen belongs to a study of CD8 T cells in Susac syndrome. The germline CDR1 and CDR2 sequences are SGHAT and FQNNGV. The CDR3 runs to 11 residues. The V end was cut by 4 bases, the J end by 2 bases, with 3 bases between. The genes are TRBV11-2 and TRBJ2-7; no reliable D call. The sequenced sample consisted of CD8+ T cells from PBMCs. The sequence was collected from a human donor with multiple sclerosis. This CDR3 reads CASSSTYEQYF. The CDR3 nucleotides read TGTGCCAGCAGCTCAACCTACGAGCAGTACTTC.